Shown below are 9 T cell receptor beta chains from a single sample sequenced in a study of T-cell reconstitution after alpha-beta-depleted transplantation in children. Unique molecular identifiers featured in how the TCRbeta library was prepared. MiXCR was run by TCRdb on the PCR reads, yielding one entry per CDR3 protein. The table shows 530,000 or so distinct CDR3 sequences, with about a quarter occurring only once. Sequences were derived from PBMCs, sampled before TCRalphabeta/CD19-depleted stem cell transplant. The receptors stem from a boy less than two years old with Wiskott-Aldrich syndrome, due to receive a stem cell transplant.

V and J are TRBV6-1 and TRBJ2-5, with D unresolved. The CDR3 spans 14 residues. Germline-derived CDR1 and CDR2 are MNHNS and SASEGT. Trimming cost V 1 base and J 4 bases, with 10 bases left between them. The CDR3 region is CASSEDALLETQYF. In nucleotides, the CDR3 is TGTGCCAGCAGTGAAGACGCGCTTCTAGAGACCCAGTACTTC.

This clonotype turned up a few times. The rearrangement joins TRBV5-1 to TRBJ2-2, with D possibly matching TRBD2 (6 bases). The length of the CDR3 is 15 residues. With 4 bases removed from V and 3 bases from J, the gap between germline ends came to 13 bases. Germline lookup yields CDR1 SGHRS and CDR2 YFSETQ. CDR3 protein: CASSPQTGDTGELFF. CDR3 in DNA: TGCGCCAGCAGCCCACAAACGGGGGACACCGGGGAGCTGTTTTTT.

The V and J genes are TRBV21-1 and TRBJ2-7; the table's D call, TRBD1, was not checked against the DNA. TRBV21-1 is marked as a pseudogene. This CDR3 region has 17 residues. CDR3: CASSKEVRGLWCREQYF. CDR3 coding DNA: TGTGCCAGCAGCAAAGAAGTCAGGGGGCTATGGTGTCGCGAGCAGTACTTC.

This CDR3 reads CASISARTGELFF. In DNA form, the CDR3 reads TGCGCCAGCATTTCAGCGAGAACCGGGGAGCTGTTTTTT. This chain joins TRBV5-1 and TRBJ2-2; no definite D call. CDR1 and CDR2 from the germline V gene are SGHRS and YFSETQ. Trimming took 6 bases from V and 5 from J, leaving 11 bases between them. The CDR3 is 13 amino acids. Full variable domain (missing parts from reference TRBV5-1 and TRBJ2-2): KAGVTQTPRYLIKTRGQQVTLSCSPISGHRSVSWYQQTPGQGLQFLFEYFSETQRNKGNFPGRFSGRQFSNSRSEMNVSTLELGDSALYLCASISARTGELFFGEGSRLTVL.

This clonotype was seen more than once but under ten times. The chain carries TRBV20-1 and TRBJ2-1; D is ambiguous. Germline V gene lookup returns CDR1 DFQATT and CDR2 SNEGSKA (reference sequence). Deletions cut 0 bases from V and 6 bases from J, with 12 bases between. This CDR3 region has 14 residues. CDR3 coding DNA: TGCAGTGCTAGAGATATGGAACCGACCAATGAGCAGTTCTTC. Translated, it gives CSARDMEPTNEQFF.

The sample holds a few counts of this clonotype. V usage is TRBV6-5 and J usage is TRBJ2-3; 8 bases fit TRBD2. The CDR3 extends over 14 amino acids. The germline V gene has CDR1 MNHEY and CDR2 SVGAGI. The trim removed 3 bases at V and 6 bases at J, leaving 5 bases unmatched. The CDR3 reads CASSYTRTSDTQYF. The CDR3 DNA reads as TGTGCCAGCAGTTATACCAGGACTAGCGATACGCAGTATTTT.

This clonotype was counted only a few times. This chain's CDR3 is CASSPQGTGETQYF. CDR3 sequence (DNA): TGTGCCAGCAGCCCACAAGGGACAGGAGAGACCCAGTACTTC. The chain combines TRBV7-9 with TRBJ2-5; 8 bases agree with TRBD1. With 5 bases clipped from V and 4 bases from J, the junction kept 6 bases outside the gene matches. The CDR3 has 14 residues. Germline values: CDR1 SEHNR, CDR2 FQNEAQ (reference sequence). Combining the CDR3 with reference TRBV7-9 and TRBJ2-5 gives the whole variable domain DTGVSQNPRHKITKRGQNVTFRCDPISEHNRLYWYRQTLGQGPEFLTYFQNEAQLEKSRLLSDRFSAERPKGSFSTLEIQRTEQGDSAMYLCASSPQGTGETQYFGPGTRLLVL.

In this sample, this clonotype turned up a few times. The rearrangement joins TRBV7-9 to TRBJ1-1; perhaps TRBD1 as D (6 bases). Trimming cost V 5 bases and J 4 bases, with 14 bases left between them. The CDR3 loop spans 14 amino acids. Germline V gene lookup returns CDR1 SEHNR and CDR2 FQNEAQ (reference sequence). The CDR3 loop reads CASSRRGSSTEAFF. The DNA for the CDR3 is TGTGCCAGCAGCCGGAGGGGGTCAAGCACTGAAGCTTTCTTT.

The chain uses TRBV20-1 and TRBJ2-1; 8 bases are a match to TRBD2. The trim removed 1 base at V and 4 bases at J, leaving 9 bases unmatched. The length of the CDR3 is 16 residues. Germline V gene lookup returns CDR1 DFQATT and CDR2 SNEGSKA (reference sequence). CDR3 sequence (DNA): TGCAGTGCTAGAGGGGCGGCGGGAGGAGGTTACAATGAGCAGTTCTTC. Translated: CSARGAAGGGYNEQFF.